The next 18 T cell receptor beta chains were all read from a single sample in a study of long-term antiretroviral therapy in people with HIV. At the survey level, the v3.0 immunoSEQ assay was run. Sequenced by immunoSEQ multiplex PCR; TCRdb stores in-frame clones only, minus some. The sample carries some 6,000 clones, around four fifths recorded once. This specimen was unsorted PBMCs, taken 0.5 years before starting antiretroviral therapy. These receptors all stem from a man in his forties or fifties with HIV.

This sequence joins TRBV19 and TRBJ2-7, with 8 bases matching TRBD1. With 5 bases clipped from V and 6 bases from J, the junction kept 9 bases outside the gene matches. This CDR3 has 14 residues. Germline V lookup: CDR1 LNHDA, CDR2 SQIVND (reference sequence). As DNA, the CDR3 is TGTGCCAGTAGTCCTGGGGACAGGCTCATCGAGCAGTACTTC. Protein sequence: CASSPGDRLIEQYF. The variable domain in full, with the rest retrieved from reference TRBV19 and TRBJ2-7, is DGGITQSPKYLFRKEGQNVTLSCEQNLNHDAMYWYRQDPGQGLRLIYYSQIVNDFQKGDIAEGYSVSREKKESFPLTVTSAQKNPTAFYLCASSPGDRLIEQYFGPGTRLTVT.

This chain uses TRBV5-4 with TRBJ2-7; D perhaps matches TRBD2 (6 bases). The CDR3 sequence is 14 residues long. Germline CDR1 reads SGHNT; CDR2 reads YYREEE (reference sequence). Deletions cut 4 bases from V and 0 bases from J, with 11 bases between. The chain's CDR3 is CASSGGTGSYEQYF. The CDR3 nucleotides read TGTGCCAGCAGCGGCGGGACGGGCTCCTACGAGCAGTACTTC.

This chain uses TRBV9 with TRBJ1-4; TRBD1 agrees at 8 bases. In germline, CDR1 is SGDLS, CDR2 YYNGEE. J was trimmed by 6 bases and V by 4 bases; bases with no gene match: 2. CDR3 length equals 13 residues. The CDR3 loop is CASSMGQDEKLFF. CDR3 sequence (DNA): TGTGCCAGCAGCATGGGACAGGATGAAAAACTGTTTTTT.

The chain combines TRBV2 with TRBJ2-2, with D hard to call. The germline gives CDR1 SNHLY, CDR2 FYNNEI. CDR3 length equals 14 residues. The V end lost 1 base, the J end lost 2 bases, and 5 bases lay between the germline ends. This CDR3 is CASSEEGNTGELFF. The CDR3 DNA is TGTGCCAGCAGTGAAGAGGGAAACACCGGGGAGCTGTTTTTT.

This sequence joins TRBV5-1 and TRBJ1-4; unclear D gene. Trimming cost V 0 bases and J 0 bases, with 12 bases left between them. This CDR3 has 17 residues. The germline gives CDR1 SGHRS, CDR2 YFSETQ. The CDR3 sequence is CASSLVVLGATNEKLFF. The CDR3 DNA follows: TGCGCCAGCAGCTTGGTTGTGCTCGGGGCAACTAATGAAAAACTGTTTTTT.

This clone was seen a handful of times. V usage is TRBV11-2 and J usage is TRBJ1-3; D call uncertain. Germline loops: CDR1 SGHAT, CDR2 FQNNGV. There are 14 residues in the CDR3. The V end lost 0 bases, the J end lost 3 bases, and 6 bases lay between the germline ends. The CDR3 coding sequence is TGTGCCAGCAGCTTAGACAGGCGTGGAAACACCATATATTTT. Encoded protein: CASSLDRRGNTIYF.

The gene calls are TRBV30 and TRBJ1-3; D is undetermined. Trimming cost V 2 bases and J 9 bases, with 11 bases left between them. Per germline, CDR1 GTSNPN and CDR2 SVGIG (reference sequence). The CDR3 totals 12 residues. This CDR3 reads CAWSSPDGTIYF. CDR3 DNA: TGTGCCTGGAGTTCCCCCGATGGCACCATATATTTT.

The rearrangement joins TRBV5-1 to TRBJ2-7, with 9 nucleotides matching TRBD1. After removal of 4 bases from V and 2 bases from J, the junction contained 4 bases not matched to a gene. The V gene's germline CDR1 is SGHRS and CDR2 YFSETQ. The CDR3 extends over 14 amino acids. DNA of the CDR3: TGCGCCAGCAGCCCGGGGGACAGGGCCTACGAGCAGTACTTC. Encoded protein: CASSPGDRAYEQYF.

This clone was detected a few times. In DNA, the CDR3 is TGTGCCAGCAGCTTGAGCTCGAACACTGAAGCTTTCTTT. It translates to CASSLSSNTEAFF. This chain joins TRBV5-4 and TRBJ1-1, with unresolved D. The V gene lost 1 base and the J gene lost 1 base, with 5 bases spanning the gap. Germline CDR1 and CDR2: SGHNT and YYREEE (reference sequence). This CDR3 region has 13 residues.

The chain couples TRBV6-1 to TRBJ1-1; D is undetermined. This CDR3 is built from 14 residues. The V end was cut by 2 bases, the J end by 1 base, with 8 bases between. Germline V gene sequence: CDR1 MNHNS, CDR2 SASEGT. CDR3 protein: CASSEFGSNTEAFF. The CDR3, as DNA: TGTGCCAGCAGTGAATTCGGGTCGAACACTGAAGCTTTCTTT.

The genes are TRBV5-4 and TRBJ2-7; the match to TRBD1 covers 10 bases. Per the germline V gene, CDR1 is SGHNT and CDR2 is YYREEE (reference sequence). The junction had 7 bases not matched to a gene; V was cut back by 0 bases and J by 4 bases. The CDR3 length is 16 residues. The CDR3 DNA follows: TGTGCCAGCAGCTTGGGAGGACAGGGGGTGCTGTACGAGCAGTACTTC. It translates to CASSLGGQGVLYEQYF.

This clone has only a few counts. This chain uses TRBV9 with TRBJ1-3, with 8 positions matching TRBD1. V dropped 4 bases and J dropped 3; count of bases not matched to a gene: 3. This CDR3 is 14 amino acids long. The germline V gene has CDR1 SGDLS and CDR2 YYNGEE. The CDR3 region is CASSQTGDGNTIYF. CDR3 bases: TGTGCCAGCAGCCAGACAGGGGATGGAAACACCATATATTTT.

The chain has TRBV5-1 and TRBJ1-1, with no clear D. V was trimmed by 0 bases and J by 5 bases, leaving 11 bases between them. CDR3 length: 14 residues. Germline V lookup: CDR1 SGHRS, CDR2 YFSETQ. CDR3: CASSLGRGATEAFF. The CDR3 coding sequence is TGCGCCAGCAGCTTGGGAAGAGGCGCAACTGAAGCTTTCTTT.

The rearrangement joins TRBV4-3 to TRBJ1-2; TRBD1 aligns across 7 bases. Trimming removed 4 bases from V and 2 bases from J; junction bases left unmatched: 7. Looked up from germline, CDR1 is LGHNA and CDR2 is YSLEER. This CDR3 is 15 amino acids long. CDR3 DNA sequence: TGCGCCAGCAGCCCAGGGGGGCAGGGGAACTATGGCTACACCTTC. It specifies CASSPGGQGNYGYTF.

V usage is TRBV5-6 and J usage is TRBJ1-2, with unresolved D. In germline, CDR1 is SGHDT, CDR2 YYEEEE. CDR3 length: 12 residues. Trimming left V 3 bases short and J 4 bases short, with 7 bases between. This CDR3 reads CASSSPLYGYTF. As DNA, the CDR3 is TGTGCCAGCAGCTCACCCCTCTATGGCTACACCTTC.

The rearrangement joins TRBV27 to TRBJ2-7, with 9 bases lining up with TRBD1. The CDR3 spans 15 residues. Germline V lookup: CDR1 MNHEY, CDR2 SMNVEV (reference sequence). The V gene end was trimmed by 0 bases and the J gene end by 7 bases; junction bases not matched to a gene: 7. The CDR3 reads CASSLSGTGSGEQYF. The DNA for the CDR3 is TGTGCCAGCAGTTTATCGGGGACAGGGTCTGGGGAGCAGTACTTC.

A single count supports this clone. This chain connects TRBV5-1 to TRBJ2-7, with 12 bases aligning to TRBD2. This CDR3 spans 18 amino acids. Trimming cost V 0 bases and J 2 bases; bases outside gene matches: 9. Germline-derived CDR1 and CDR2 are SGHRS and YFSETQ. Written as DNA, the CDR3 is TGCGCCAGCAGCTTGGGAGCTAGCGGGGGGGCCTCGGCCTACGAGCAGTACTTC. Translated, it gives CASSLGASGGASAYEQYF.

J is TRBJ2-7 and V is TRBV7-6; tentative D call: TRBD1 (6 bases). Trimming left V 2 bases short and J 7 bases short, with 12 bases between. Germline loops: CDR1 SGHVS, CDR2 FNYEAQ. The CDR3 sequence is 13 residues long. The CDR3 spells CASSLNTGQEQYF. For the CDR3, the DNA is TGTGCCAGCAGCTTAAATACAGGGCAGGAGCAGTACTTC.